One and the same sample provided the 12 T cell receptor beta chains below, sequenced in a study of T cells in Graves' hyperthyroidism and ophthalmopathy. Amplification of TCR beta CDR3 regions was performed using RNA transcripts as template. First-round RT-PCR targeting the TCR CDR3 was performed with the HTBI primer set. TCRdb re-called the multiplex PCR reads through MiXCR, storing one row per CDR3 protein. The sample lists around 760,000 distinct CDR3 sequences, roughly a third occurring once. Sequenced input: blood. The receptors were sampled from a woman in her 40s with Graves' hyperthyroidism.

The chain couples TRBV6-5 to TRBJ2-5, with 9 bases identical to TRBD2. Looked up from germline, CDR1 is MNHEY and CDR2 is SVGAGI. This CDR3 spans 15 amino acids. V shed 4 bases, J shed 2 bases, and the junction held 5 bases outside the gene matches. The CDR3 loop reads CASSLTAGGQETQYF. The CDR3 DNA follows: TGTGCCAGCAGTTTGACGGCGGGGGGGCAAGAGACCCAGTACTTC.

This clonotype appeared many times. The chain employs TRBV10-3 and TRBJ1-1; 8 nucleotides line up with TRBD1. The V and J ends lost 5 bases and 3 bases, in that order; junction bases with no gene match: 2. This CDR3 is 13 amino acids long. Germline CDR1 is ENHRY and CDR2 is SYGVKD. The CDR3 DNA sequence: TGTGCCATCAGTACGACAGGGGACACTGAAGCTTTCTTT. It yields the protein CAISTTGDTEAFF.

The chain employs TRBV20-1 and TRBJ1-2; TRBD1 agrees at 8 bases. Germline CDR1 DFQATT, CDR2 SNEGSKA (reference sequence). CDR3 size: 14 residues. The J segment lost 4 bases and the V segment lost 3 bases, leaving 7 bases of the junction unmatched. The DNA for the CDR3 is TGCAGTGCTAGTCAGACCGACAGGGGCTATGGCTACACCTTC. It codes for CSASQTDRGYGYTF.

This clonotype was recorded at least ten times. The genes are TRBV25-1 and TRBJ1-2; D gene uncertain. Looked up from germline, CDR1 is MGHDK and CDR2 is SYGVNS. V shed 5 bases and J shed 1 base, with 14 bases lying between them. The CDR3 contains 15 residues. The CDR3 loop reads CASSKTSPLNYGYTF. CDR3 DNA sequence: TGTGCCAGCAGTAAGACCAGTCCCCTTAACTATGGCTACACCTTC.

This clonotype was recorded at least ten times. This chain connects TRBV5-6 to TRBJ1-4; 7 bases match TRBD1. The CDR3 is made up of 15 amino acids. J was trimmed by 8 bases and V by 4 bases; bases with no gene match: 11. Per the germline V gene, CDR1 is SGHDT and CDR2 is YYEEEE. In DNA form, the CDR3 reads TGTGCCAGCAGCCCGAGACAGGGAGGAGGAGAAAAACTGTTTTTT. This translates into CASSPRQGGGEKLFF.

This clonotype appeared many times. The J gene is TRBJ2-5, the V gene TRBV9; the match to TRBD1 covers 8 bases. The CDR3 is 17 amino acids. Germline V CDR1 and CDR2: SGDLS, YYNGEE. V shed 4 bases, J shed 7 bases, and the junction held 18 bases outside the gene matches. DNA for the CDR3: TGTGCCAGCAGCCAGCAGGGGGCCAGCCTCGTGGTGGGGACCCAGTACTTC. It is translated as CASSQQGASLVVGTQYF.

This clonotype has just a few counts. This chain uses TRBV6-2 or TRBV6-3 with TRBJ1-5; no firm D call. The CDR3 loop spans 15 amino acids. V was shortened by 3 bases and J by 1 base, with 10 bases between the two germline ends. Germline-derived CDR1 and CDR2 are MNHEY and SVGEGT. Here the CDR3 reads CASSYTQISNQPQHF. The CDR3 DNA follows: TGTGCCAGCAGTTATACACAGATCAGCAATCAGCCCCAGCATTTT.

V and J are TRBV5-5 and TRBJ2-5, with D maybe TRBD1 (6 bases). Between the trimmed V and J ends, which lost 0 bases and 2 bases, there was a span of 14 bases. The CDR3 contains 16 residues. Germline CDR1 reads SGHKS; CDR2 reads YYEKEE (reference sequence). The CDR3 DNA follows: TGTGCCAGCAGCTTGGCTGTGACAGGTCCTCAAGAGACCCAGTACTTC. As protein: CASSLAVTGPQETQYF.

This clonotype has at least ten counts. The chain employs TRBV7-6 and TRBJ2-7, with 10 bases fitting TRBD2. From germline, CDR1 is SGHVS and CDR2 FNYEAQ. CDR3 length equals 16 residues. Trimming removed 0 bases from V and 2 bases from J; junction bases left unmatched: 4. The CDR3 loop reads CASSLALSGGTYEQYF. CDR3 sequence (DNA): TGTGCCAGCAGCTTAGCCCTTAGCGGGGGGACCTACGAGCAGTACTTC.

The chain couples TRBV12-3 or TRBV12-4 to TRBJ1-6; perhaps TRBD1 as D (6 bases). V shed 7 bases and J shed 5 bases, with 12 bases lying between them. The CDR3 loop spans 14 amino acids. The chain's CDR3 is CASTTDSNNSPLHF. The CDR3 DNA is TGTGCCAGCACCACGGACAGTAATAATTCACCCCTCCACTTT.

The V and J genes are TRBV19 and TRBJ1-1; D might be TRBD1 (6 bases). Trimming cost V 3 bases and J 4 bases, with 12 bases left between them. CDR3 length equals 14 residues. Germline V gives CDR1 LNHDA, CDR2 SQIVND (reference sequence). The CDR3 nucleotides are TGTGCCAGTAGTATTCAGGGGTCTGCCACTGAAGCTTTCTTT. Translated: CASSIQGSATEAFF.

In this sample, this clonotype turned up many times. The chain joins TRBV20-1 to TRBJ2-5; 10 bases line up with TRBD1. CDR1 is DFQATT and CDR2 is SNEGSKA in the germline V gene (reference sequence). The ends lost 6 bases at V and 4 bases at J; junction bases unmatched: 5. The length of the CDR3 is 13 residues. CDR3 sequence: CSAGGDRGETQYF. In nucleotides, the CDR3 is TGCAGTGCAGGGGGGGACAGGGGAGAGACCCAGTACTTC.